The entry below describes one T cell receptor (beta chain). In the authors' methods: From reference gene primer amplification, estimates of nucleated cell counts were derived. Sequencing used immunoSEQ multiplex PCR; TCRdb keeps in-frame clones, though not all of them. D and trimming were read from the DNA, whereas the V and J calls and clone size are those reported in that table. The sample has about 59,000 clones, around 80% seen once. This entry belongs to a study of blood T cell repertoires in COVID-19. Study-level information: Researchers got acute and convalescent COVID-19 samples from the United States, Italy and Spain.

The CDR3 has 17 residues. Germline V CDR1 and CDR2: SEHNR, FQNEAQ (reference sequence). Germline trimming cut 5 bases from V and 8 bases from J; bases unmatched to any gene: 9. The sequencing input was peripheral blood. The TCR comes from a man in his fifties or sixties with acute or convalescent COVID-19. This chain uses TRBV7-9 with TRBJ2-1, with TRBD2 matching over 16 bases. CDR3 region: CASSRSSGTSGRDEQFF. Here the CDR3 DNA reads TGTGCCAGCAGCCGATCTTCCGGGACTAGCGGGAGGGATGAGCAGTTCTTC.